What follows are 10 T cell receptor beta chains derived from one specimen sequenced in a study of blood T cell repertoires in COVID-19. Profiling relied on immunoSEQ multiplex PCR, and the TCRdb table lists in-frame clones only, not all of them. The table records approximately 200,000 clones, 75% to 85% of them present only once. The sequenced sample consisted of PBMCs or T cells enriched from blood (not recorded which). Receptors originate from a woman in her thirties or forties with acute COVID-19.

This sequence joins TRBV27 and TRBJ2-3; D unresolved. Germline lookup yields CDR1 MNHEY and CDR2 SMNVEV (reference sequence). V lost 0 bases and J lost 2, with 6 bases in between. The CDR3 contains 14 residues. CDR3 sequence: CASSLSLLTDTQYF. The CDR3 DNA reads as TGTGCCAGCAGTTTATCCCTTCTCACAGATACGCAGTATTTT.

The rearrangement joins TRBV11-2 to TRBJ1-3; D remains ambiguous. The CDR3 length is 12 residues. CDR1 is SGHAT and CDR2 is FQNNGV in the germline V gene. V shed 5 bases and J shed 4 bases, with 6 bases lying between them. CDR3 nucleotides: TGTGCCAGCAGCCCGGTCGGAAACACCATATATTTT. It codes for CASSPVGNTIYF. The variable domain in full, with the rest retrieved from reference TRBV11-2 and TRBJ1-3, is EAGVAQSPRYKIIEKRQSVAFWCNPISGHATLYWYQQILGQGPKLLIQFQNNGVVDDSQLPKDRFSAERLKGVDSTLKIQPAKLEDSAVYLCASSPVGNTIYFGEGSWLTVV.

The chain links TRBV27 to TRBJ2-1; 16 nucleotides match TRBD2. The CDR3 extends over 20 amino acids. Germline CDR1 MNHEY, CDR2 SMNVEV (reference sequence). The V segment lost 5 bases and the J segment 0 bases; nucleotides outside the gene matches: 10. CDR3 amino acids: CASSTAGTSGRGSSYNEQFF. The CDR3 coding sequence is TGTGCCAGCAGTACCGCCGGGACTAGCGGGAGGGGGAGCTCCTACAATGAGCAGTTCTTC.

DNA of the CDR3: TGTGCCACCAGCAGAGAGGGGCAAGGGGATGAAAAACTGTTTTTT. The encoded protein is CATSREGQGDEKLFF. The V and J genes are TRBV15 and TRBJ1-4, with a possible D match to TRBD1 (5 bases). The CDR3 has 15 amino acids. V was pared by 0 bases and J by 6 bases, with 11 bases between. CDR1 is LNHNV and CDR2 is YYDKDF in the germline V gene (reference sequence).

This rearrangement joins TRBV11-2 to TRBJ1-5; the D gene is possibly TRBD1 (6 bases). Trimming left V 0 bases short and J 6 bases short, with 12 bases between. Germline lookup yields CDR1 SGHAT and CDR2 FQNNGV. The CDR3 is 15 amino acids. The CDR3 DNA reads TGTGCCAGCAGCTTAGATGGGGGCGCGGGTCAGCCCCAGCATTTT. Encoded protein: CASSLDGGAGQPQHF.

This clone was observed a single time. The chain joins TRBV24-1 to TRBJ1-4, with 7 bases aligning to TRBD1. Germline V gene data show CDR1 as KGHDR and CDR2 as SFDVKD. The CDR3 length is 13 residues. Trimming at V came to 4 bases and at J to 11 bases, leaving 6 bases not matched to a gene. The CDR3 nucleotides read TGTGCCACCAGTGACCCCGGGACAGACAAACTGTTTTTT. Translating gives CATSDPGTDKLFF.

The J gene is TRBJ2-7, the V gene TRBV6-1; 10 bases fit TRBD1. V dropped 3 bases and J dropped 2; count of bases not matched to a gene: 7. This CDR3 is 16 amino acids long. The germline CDR1 and CDR2 sequences are MNHNS and SASEGT. The CDR3 coding sequence is TGTGCCAGCAGTGAGCCCGTGGGGACAGGGGCCTACGAGCAGTACTTC. It yields the protein CASSEPVGTGAYEQYF.

The gene calls are TRBV7-6 and TRBJ2-3, with 10 bases aligning to TRBD2. The germline V gene encodes CDR1 SGHVS and CDR2 FNYEAQ. The CDR3 runs 17 residues. With 4 bases clipped from V and 11 bases from J, the junction kept 18 bases outside the gene matches. The CDR3 bases are TGTGCCAGCAGCTCCGAGGCGGGTATTAGCGGGGGGCCCCAGCAGTATTTT. Amino acids: CASSSEAGISGGPQQYF.

V and J are TRBV9 and TRBJ1-1, with 11 bases aligning to TRBD1. V trimming: 5 bases; J trimming: 1 base; junction bases outside the gene matches: 4. This CDR3 is 15 amino acids long. Germline CDR1 reads SGDLS; CDR2 reads YYNGEE. The CDR3 coding sequence is TGTGCCAGCAGTGTGGACAGGGGGCCGAACACTGAAGCTTTCTTT. It codes for CASSVDRGPNTEAFF.

As concerns this clone: A junction boundary mismatches the germline segment, possibly from a read error. The chain has TRBV7-7 and TRBJ2-3; TRBD2 is a possible D gene (6 bases). The germline V gene has CDR1 SSHAT and CDR2 FNYEAQ (reference sequence). CDR3 length equals 17 residues. CDR3 DNA sequence: TGTGCTAGCAGCTTAGGGCTGGGCGGGACTAGCACAGATACGCAGTATTTT. It translates to CASSLGLGGTSTDTQYF.